This T cell receptor beta chain is from a study of graft-versus-host responses after intestinal transplantation. Study at large: All recipients were given anti-thymocyte globulin induction, and tacrolimus and steroids were then administered for 3 to 4 years.

The CDR3 is 15 residues long. Trimming removed 1 base from V and 1 base from J, with 10 bases in between. Germline V gene data show CDR1 as KGHSH and CDR2 as LQKENI. Data came from immunoSEQ multiplex PCR; TCRdb stores just in-frame clones and leaves some out. Among approximately 89,000 clones listed, about nine tenths were seen once. The source material was PBMCs, sampled about 440 days after intestinal transplant. This receptor was obtained from a human patient who received an intestinal transplant, so some T cells may come from the graft donor. V gene TRBV18 combines with J gene TRBJ1-1; D might be TRBD1 (6 bases). The CDR3 spells CASSPRDKANTEAFF. The CDR3 nucleotides read TGTGCCAGCTCACCACGGGACAAGGCGAACACTGAAGCTTTCTTT.